The 18 T cell receptor beta chains reported below all come from one sample, sequenced in a study of CD8 T cells in ankylosing spondylitis. MiXCR was run by TCRdb on the 5' RACE reads, yielding one entry per CDR3 protein. The table includes approximately 150,000 distinct CDR3 sequences, roughly 44% detected once. The sample taken for sequencing was synovial fluid, either unsorted or a sorted T cell fraction (not recorded which). The receptors originated from a male donor with ankylosing spondylitis.

There are a few counts of this clonotype. The rearrangement joins TRBV27 to TRBJ2-7; TRBD2 agrees at 8 bases. The CDR3 has 14 residues. Germline CDR1 and CDR2: MNHEY and SMNVEV (reference sequence). The V and J ends lost 10 bases and 4 bases, in that order; junction bases with no gene match: 12. In DNA, the CDR3 is TGTGCCACCTCGCCTATAGCGGGATATTACGAGCAGTACTTC. Translated: CATSPIAGYYEQYF.

The chain is built from TRBV11-1 and TRBJ2-1, with D perhaps matching TRBD2 (5 bases). This CDR3 contains 13 residues. The germline gives CDR1 SGHAT, CDR2 FQDESV (reference sequence). The ends were cut back, 5 bases at V and 5 bases at J, with 10 bases in the middle. The CDR3 spells CASSPSPNNEQFF. The CDR3 bases are TGTGCCAGCAGCCCTAGCCCGAACAATGAGCAGTTCTTC. Looking up the rest from reference TRBV11-1 and TRBJ2-1 gives the full variable domain: EAEVAQSPRYKITEKSQAVAFWCDPISGHATLYWYRQILGQGPELLVQFQDESVVDDSQLPKDRFSAERLKGVDSTLKIQPAELGDSAMYLCASSPSPNNEQFFGPGTRLTVL.

The chain combines TRBV28 with TRBJ2-5; the D gene could be TRBD1 or TRBD2 (5 bases each). V was cut by 3 bases and J by 5 bases, with 7 bases left in between. Germline V CDR1 and CDR2: MDHEN, SYDVKM. The CDR3 sequence is 12 residues long. CDR3 loop: CASSLWGETQYF. CDR3 DNA sequence: TGTGCCAGCAGTTTGTGGGGGGAGACCCAGTACTTC.

This rearrangement joins TRBV27 to TRBJ2-1; D is possibly TRBD1 (6 bases). Deletions cut 3 bases from V and 4 bases from J, with 13 bases between. The CDR3 is 15 amino acids. CDR1 is MNHEY and CDR2 is SMNVEV in the germline V gene (reference sequence). The CDR3 protein is CASSFWAGAYNEQFF. CDR3 DNA: TGTGCCAGCAGTTTTTGGGCAGGGGCGTACAATGAGCAGTTCTTC.

This clonotype was observed once. The rearrangement links TRBV12-3 or TRBV12-4 to TRBJ2-5; TRBD2 agrees at 10 bases. After removal of 6 bases from V and 5 bases from J, the junction contained 12 bases not matched to a gene. This CDR3 region has 16 residues. The DNA of the CDR3 is TGTGCCAGCAGGGGGGGTCTAGCGGGAGTAACGGAGACCCAGTACTTC. Translating gives CASRGGLAGVTETQYF.

This clonotype was counted between two and nine times. The V and J genes are TRBV12-3 or TRBV12-4 and TRBJ2-2; tentative D call: TRBD1 (5 bases). The CDR3 has 15 residues. The V and J ends lost 5 bases and 4 bases respectively, with 14 bases between them. The CDR3 loop reads CASSPQALGTGELFF. Written as DNA, the CDR3 is TGTGCCAGCAGTCCACAGGCCCTGGGCACCGGGGAGCTGTTTTTT.

This sequence joins TRBV7-9 and TRBJ1-1; D unclear. CDR1 SEHNR and CDR2 FQNEAQ come from the germline V gene (reference sequence). The CDR3 length is 12 residues. V was trimmed by 7 bases and J by 0 bases, leaving 6 bases between them. The CDR3 region is CASTVVNTEAFF. The CDR3 coding sequence is TGTGCCAGCACCGTAGTGAACACTGAAGCTTTCTTT.

This clonotype has only a few counts. The chain is built from TRBV3-1 and TRBJ2-3; 8 nucleotides line up with TRBD1. This CDR3 is built from 17 residues. V trimming: 1 base; J trimming: 2 bases; junction bases outside the gene matches: 8. Germline lookup yields CDR1 LGHDT and CDR2 YNNKEL (reference sequence). CDR3 sequence reads: CASSQGRGQGLTDTQYF. The CDR3 nucleotides read TGTGCCAGCAGCCAAGGACGCGGACAGGGCCTCACAGATACGCAGTATTTT.

This clonotype was seen a few times. The chain couples TRBV12-3 or TRBV12-4 to TRBJ2-5; TRBD2 matches at 12 bases. Germline trimming cut 2 bases from V and 5 bases from J; bases unmatched to any gene: 6. The CDR3 consists of 16 residues. For the CDR3, the DNA is TGTGCCAGCAGTTTACTAGCGGGGGGGTTCCGGGAGACCCAGTACTTC. This translates into CASSLLAGGFRETQYF.

The V and J genes are TRBV4-1 and TRBJ2-1, with D tentatively TRBD2 (6 bases). The V and J ends lost 3 bases and 9 bases respectively, with 15 bases between them. This CDR3 is 14 amino acids long. Germline V CDR1 and CDR2: MGHRA, YSYEKL. The CDR3 nucleotides are TGCGCCAGCAGCCACCCGGGGGTATACGGTGAGCAGTTCTTC. The encoded protein is CASSHPGVYGEQFF.

The chain is built from TRBV18 and TRBJ1-1; 9 bases align to TRBD1. Trimming at V came to 3 bases and at J to 0 bases, leaving 8 bases not matched to a gene. Germline loops: CDR1 KGHSH, CDR2 LQKENI. This CDR3 is 17 amino acids long. CDR3 sequence reads: CASSPLWDRVMNTEAFF. The CDR3 DNA reads TGTGCCAGCTCACCGCTATGGGACAGGGTCATGAACACTGAAGCTTTCTTT.

The chain couples TRBV6-1 to TRBJ2-3; 7 bases align to TRBD1. The length of the CDR3 is 18 residues. After removal of 2 bases from V and 0 bases from J, the junction contained 11 bases not matched to a gene. The germline gives CDR1 MNHNS, CDR2 SASEGT. CDR3 DNA: TGTGCCAGCAGTGAACGGGACAGAAGTACCCTCAGCACAGATACGCAGTATTTT. It specifies CASSERDRSTLSTDTQYF.

This clonotype was found many times. The chain combines TRBV28 with TRBJ2-2; TRBD2 is a possible D gene (5 bases). Trimming pared 4 bases from V and 0 bases from J, leaving 18 bases between. The CDR3 loop spans 18 amino acids. The V gene's germline CDR1 is MDHEN and CDR2 SYDVKM. CDR3 nucleotides: TGTGCCAGCAGTTCAAACCTCTACACCGGGGCGAACACCGGGGAGCTGTTTTTT. It yields the protein CASSSNLYTGANTGELFF.

The table lists this clonotype with a few counts. The chain employs TRBV5-5 and TRBJ1-4, with 10 bases lining up with TRBD1. Per germline, CDR1 SGHKS and CDR2 YYEKEE (reference sequence). Trimming cost V 4 bases and J 8 bases; bases outside gene matches: 5. The CDR3 runs 14 residues. This chain's CDR3 is CASSTGQGMEKLFF. For the CDR3, the DNA is TGTGCCAGCAGCACGGGACAGGGGATGGAAAAACTGTTTTTT.

This chain joins TRBV2 and TRBJ1-1, with 12 bases fitting TRBD1. CDR1 and CDR2 from the germline V gene are SNHLY and FYNNEI. This CDR3 is built from 18 residues. V shed 7 bases, J shed 2 bases, and the junction held 14 bases outside the gene matches. The chain's CDR3 is CASTIPGTGGSFNTEAFF. The CDR3, as DNA: TGTGCCAGCACCATACCTGGGACAGGGGGCTCTTTCAACACTGAAGCTTTCTTT.

The table lists this clonotype with a few counts. The J gene is TRBJ1-3, the V gene TRBV16, with 7 positions matching TRBD1. This CDR3 has 15 amino acids. V was clipped by 4 bases and J by 0 bases; unmatched bases: 3. Germline V gene lookup returns CDR1 KGHSY and CDR2 FQNENV. CDR3 coding DNA: TGTGCCAGCAGCCGGGGACAGATCTCTGGAAACACCATATATTTT. This encodes CASSRGQISGNTIYF.

The J gene is TRBJ2-7, the V gene TRBV28; possible D gene TRBD2, 5 bases. The CDR3 extends over 15 amino acids. Per germline, CDR1 MDHEN and CDR2 SYDVKM. V dropped 3 bases and J dropped 4 bases, with 16 bases sitting between them. This chain's CDR3 is CASSLGPGGWYEQYF. The CDR3 DNA is TGTGCCAGCAGTTTGGGCCCGGGCGGGTGGTACGAGCAGTACTTC.

In DNA form, the CDR3 reads TGTGCCAGCAGCTTATTAGCGGGGGGCCTCTGGGAGACCCAGTACTTC. Amino acid sequence: CASSLLAGGLWETQYF. V gene TRBV7-6 combines with J gene TRBJ2-5; 10 bases match TRBD2. V dropped 2 bases and J dropped 5; count of bases not matched to a gene: 8. The CDR3 has 16 amino acids. Germline CDR1 is SGHVS and CDR2 is FNYEAQ.